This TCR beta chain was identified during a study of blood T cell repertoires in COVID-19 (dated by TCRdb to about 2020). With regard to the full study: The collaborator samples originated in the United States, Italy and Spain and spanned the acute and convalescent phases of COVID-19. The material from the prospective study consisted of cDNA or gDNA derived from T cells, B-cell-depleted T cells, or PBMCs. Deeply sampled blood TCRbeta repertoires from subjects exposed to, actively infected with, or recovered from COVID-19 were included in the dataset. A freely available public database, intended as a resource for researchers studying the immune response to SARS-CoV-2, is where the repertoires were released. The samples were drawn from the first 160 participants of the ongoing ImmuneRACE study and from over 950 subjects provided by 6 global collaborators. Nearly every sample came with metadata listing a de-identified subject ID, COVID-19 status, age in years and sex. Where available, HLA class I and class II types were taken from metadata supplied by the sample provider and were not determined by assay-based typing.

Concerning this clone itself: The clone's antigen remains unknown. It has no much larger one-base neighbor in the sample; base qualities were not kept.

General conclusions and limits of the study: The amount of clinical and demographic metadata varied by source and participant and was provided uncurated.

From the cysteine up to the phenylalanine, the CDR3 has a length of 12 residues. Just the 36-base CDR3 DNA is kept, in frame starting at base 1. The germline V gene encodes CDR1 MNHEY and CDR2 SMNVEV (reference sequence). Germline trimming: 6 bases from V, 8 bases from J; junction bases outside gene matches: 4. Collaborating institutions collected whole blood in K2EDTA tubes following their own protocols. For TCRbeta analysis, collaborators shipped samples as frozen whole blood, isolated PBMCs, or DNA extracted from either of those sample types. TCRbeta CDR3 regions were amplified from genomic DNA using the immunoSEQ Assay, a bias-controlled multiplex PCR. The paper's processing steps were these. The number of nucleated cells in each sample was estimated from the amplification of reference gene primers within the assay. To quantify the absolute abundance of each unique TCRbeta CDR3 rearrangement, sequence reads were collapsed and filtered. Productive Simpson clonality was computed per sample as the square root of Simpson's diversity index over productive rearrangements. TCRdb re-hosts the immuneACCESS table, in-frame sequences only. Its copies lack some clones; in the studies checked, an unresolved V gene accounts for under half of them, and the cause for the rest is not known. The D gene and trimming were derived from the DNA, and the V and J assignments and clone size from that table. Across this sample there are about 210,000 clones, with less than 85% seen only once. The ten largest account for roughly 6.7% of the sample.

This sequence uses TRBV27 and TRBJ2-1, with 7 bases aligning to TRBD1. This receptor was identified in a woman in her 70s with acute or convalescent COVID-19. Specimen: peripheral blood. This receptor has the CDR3 CASRDRYDEQFF. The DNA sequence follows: TGTGCCAGCAGGGACAGGTACGATGAGCAGTTCTTC.